Below, 25 T cell receptor beta chains from the same sample are listed, as sequenced in a study of blood T cell repertoires in COVID-19. Here immunoSEQ multiplex PCR was the method, and the copy in TCRdb shows in-frame clones only, minus some. The top ten clones hold roughly 13% of a sample with under 65,000 clones, roughly 80% of them seen once. Sequenced input: peripheral blood. The origin of the receptors is a woman between 70 and 85 years old with acute or convalescent COVID-19.

The table lists this clone with a few counts. The chain links TRBV4-2 to TRBJ2-7, with a tentative D call TRBD2 (6 bases). Trimming cost V 3 bases and J 0 bases, with 9 bases left between them. The CDR3 totals 14 residues. The germline CDR1 and CDR2 sequences are LGHNA and YNFKEQ. The CDR3 DNA reads TGTGCCAGCAGCCAGGGGACTCGCTCCTACGAGCAGTACTTC. It yields the protein CASSQGTRSYEQYF.

The chain has TRBV7-9 and TRBJ2-1, with 10 bases matching TRBD1. CDR1 SEHNR and CDR2 FQNEAQ come from the germline V gene (reference sequence). J gave up 2 bases and V 4 bases, and 8 bases lay outside the gene matches. The CDR3 contains 17 residues. For the CDR3, the DNA is TGTGCCAGCAGCTCGCCCTCCGGGACAGGGGCCTACAATGAGCAGTTCTTC. The encoded protein is CASSSPSGTGAYNEQFF.

The V gene is TRBV19, the J gene TRBJ1-4; weak D call: TRBD1 (5 bases). The CDR3 length is 14 residues. Trimming stripped 4 bases from V and 8 bases from J, with 14 bases between. The germline gives CDR1 LNHDA, CDR2 SQIVND (reference sequence). CDR3 sequence reads: CASSKNQGREKLFF. The CDR3 DNA is TGTGCCAGTAGTAAAAATCAGGGTAGAGAAAAACTGTTTTTT.

In its sample, this clone was seen a few times. This CDR3 reads CASSVEARGKGGYTF. The CDR3 DNA reads as TGTGCCAGCAGCGTAGAAGCCAGGGGAAAGGGTGGCTACACCTTC. The chain joins TRBV9 to TRBJ1-2; TRBD1 is a possible D gene (6 bases). V lost 0 bases and J lost 7, with 16 bases in between. CDR3 length equals 15 residues. CDR1 is SGDLS and CDR2 is YYNGEE in the germline V gene.

This chain connects TRBV19 to TRBJ1-5; perhaps TRBD1 as D (6 bases). Per the germline V gene, CDR1 is LNHDA and CDR2 is SQIVND (reference sequence). The CDR3 is made up of 17 amino acids. V was cut by 7 bases and J by 0 bases, with 19 bases left in between. CDR3 DNA: TGTGCCAGTAATACAGGGAAGACCCTTTATAGCAATCAGCCCCAGCATTTT. It specifies CASNTGKTLYSNQPQHF.

This chain joins TRBV7-3 and TRBJ2-3; 9 nucleotides match TRBD1. The CDR3 totals 18 residues. Germline-derived CDR1 and CDR2 are SGHTA and FQGTGA. The J segment lost 2 bases and the V segment lost 2 bases, leaving 11 bases of the junction unmatched. The CDR3 here is CASSLGRGGTGFTDTQYF. The CDR3 bases are TGTGCCAGCAGCTTAGGTCGTGGTGGGACAGGGTTCACAGATACGCAGTATTTT.

V usage is TRBV5-4 and J usage is TRBJ2-3, with D possibly matching TRBD2 (6 bases). The CDR3 covers 17 residues. CDR1 SGHNT and CDR2 YYREEE come from the germline V gene (reference sequence). V lost 1 base to trimming and J lost 1 base, with 16 bases between them. The CDR3 coding sequence is TGTGCCAGCAGCTTGTATTCTAGCGAACCGCGCACAGATACGCAGTATTTT. It specifies CASSLYSSEPRTDTQYF. Combining the CDR3 with reference TRBV5-4 and TRBJ2-3 gives the whole variable domain ETGVTQSPTHLIKTRGQQVTLRCSSQSGHNTVSWYQQALGQGPQFIFQYYREEENGRGNFPPRFSGLQFPNYSSELNVNALELDDSALYLCASSLYSSEPRTDTQYFGPGTRLTVL.

This rearrangement joins TRBV2 to TRBJ1-5; TRBD1 is a possible D gene (5 bases). Germline lookup yields CDR1 SNHLY and CDR2 FYNNEI. The CDR3 runs 17 residues. Trimming left V 5 bases short and J 3 bases short, with 20 bases between. DNA for the CDR3: TGTGCCAGCAGTCCACGGGGGAAGGTACAGCACAATCAGCCCCAGCATTTT. Translating it yields CASSPRGKVQHNQPQHF.

The chain links TRBV29-1 to TRBJ2-1; 8 nucleotides agree with TRBD1. Looked up from germline, CDR1 is SQVTM and CDR2 is ANQGSEA. The V and J ends lost 4 bases and 7 bases, in that order; junction bases with no gene match: 9. The CDR3 contains 14 residues. Here the CDR3 reads CSVGARTGRNEQFF. CDR3 coding DNA: TGCAGCGTTGGCGCGCGGACAGGGAGAAATGAGCAGTTCTTC.

The genes are TRBV7-3 and TRBJ2-7; 9 bases match TRBD1. With V trimmed by 4 bases and J by 5 bases, 3 bases remained unmatched. The CDR3 runs 13 residues. Germline-derived CDR1 and CDR2 are SGHTA and FQGTGA. CDR3 bases: TGTGCCAGCAGCTCCGGGACAGGGAACGAGCAGTACTTC. This codes for CASSSGTGNEQYF. Filled out from reference TRBV7-3 and TRBJ2-7, the complete variable domain reads GAGVSQTPSNKVTEKGKYVELRCDPISGHTALYWYRQSLGQGPEFLIYFQGTGAADDSGLPNDRFFAVRPEGSVSTLKIQRTERGDSAVYLCASSSGTGNEQYFGPGTRLTVT.

The chain combines TRBV5-1 with TRBJ1-1; TRBD1 aligns across 10 bases. V lost 3 bases, J lost 5 bases, and 4 bases stayed unmatched. This CDR3 comprises 14 residues. Germline-derived CDR1 and CDR2 are SGHRS and YFSETQ. The CDR3 DNA follows: TGCGCCAGCAGCTCCGGGACAGGGGAAACTGAAGCTTTCTTT. It is translated as CASSSGTGETEAFF. The variable domain in full, completed from reference TRBV5-1 and TRBJ1-1, reads KAGVTQTPRYLIKTRGQQVTLSCSPISGHRSVSWYQQTPGQGLQFLFEYFSETQRNKGNFPGRFSGRQFSNSRSEMNVSTLELGDSALYLCASSSGTGETEAFFGQGTRLTVV.

The chain joins TRBV5-5 to TRBJ1-2; 7 nucleotides align to TRBD1. This CDR3 is built from 13 residues. The junction had 6 bases not matched to a gene; V was cut back by 4 bases and J by 6 bases. Germline loops: CDR1 SGHKS, CDR2 YYEKEE (reference sequence). This CDR3 reads CASSHRGVDGYTF. The CDR3 DNA is TGTGCCAGCAGCCACAGGGGAGTAGATGGCTACACCTTC.

This sequence joins TRBV12-3 or TRBV12-4 and TRBJ2-1, with D possibly matching TRBD1 (5 bases). V dropped 9 bases and J dropped 0 bases, with 6 bases sitting between them. The CDR3 is 12 residues long. The DNA of the CDR3 is TGTGCCAGTACAGGCTCCTACAATGAGCAGTTCTTC. Amino acids: CASTGSYNEQFF.

The rearrangement links TRBV7-9 to TRBJ2-7; D remains unclear. V shed 3 bases and J shed 6 bases, with 12 bases lying between them. This CDR3 contains 13 residues. Germline lookup yields CDR1 SEHNR and CDR2 FQNEAQ (reference sequence). The CDR3 loop is CASSFGPEREQYF. For the CDR3, the DNA is TGTGCCAGCAGCTTTGGTCCAGAGCGCGAGCAGTACTTC.

The genes are TRBV5-5 and TRBJ1-2, with 8 bases fitting TRBD1. The CDR3 has 13 residues. CDR1 and CDR2 from the germline V gene are SGHKS and YYEKEE (reference sequence). The V gene end was trimmed by 4 bases and the J gene end by 8 bases; junction bases not matched to a gene: 7. CDR3 sequence reads: CASSTQGAEGYTF. CDR3 sequence (DNA): TGTGCCAGCAGCACGCAGGGGGCTGAGGGCTACACCTTC.

The genes are TRBV2 and TRBJ2-7; TRBD1 is a possible D gene (5 bases). Trimming took off 9 bases at V and 6 bases at J, with 18 bases between the two ends. Germline CDR1 SNHLY, CDR2 FYNNEI. CDR3 length: 13 amino acids. CDR3 sequence reads: CARNGLSQGEQYF. The CDR3 nucleotides are TGTGCCAGGAATGGCCTGTCTCAGGGCGAGCAGTACTTC.

This chain joins TRBV5-6 and TRBJ1-5; D possibly corresponds to TRBD1 (6 bases). The V gene lost 0 bases and the J gene lost 2 bases, with 15 bases spanning the gap. From germline, CDR1 is SGHDT and CDR2 YYEEEE. This CDR3 is 17 amino acids long. CDR3 loop: CASSLAKGRGRNQPQHF. In nucleotides, the CDR3 is TGTGCCAGCAGCTTGGCCAAAGGCAGGGGCCGCAATCAGCCCCAGCATTTT.

The chain couples TRBV5-1 to TRBJ2-1; 8 bases are a match to TRBD1. V shed 4 bases, J shed 5 bases, and the junction held 11 bases outside the gene matches. Germline CDR1 SGHRS, CDR2 YFSETQ. The length of the CDR3 is 16 residues. In nucleotides, the CDR3 is TGCGCCAGCAGCCGCTTGCGGACAGGGACGGACAATGAGCAGTTCTTC. Protein sequence: CASSRLRTGTDNEQFF.

The chain recombines TRBV20-1 with TRBJ2-1; 7 nucleotides align to TRBD1. The V segment lost 5 bases and the J segment 9 bases; nucleotides outside the gene matches: 4. The germline V gene encodes CDR1 DFQATT and CDR2 SNEGSKA (reference sequence). This CDR3 is 11 amino acids long. CDR3 coding DNA: TGCAGTGCTGACAGGGACGGTGAGCAGTTCTTC. Encoded protein: CSADRDGEQFF.

This chain connects TRBV10-3 to TRBJ2-7; D perhaps matches TRBD2 (6 bases). The CDR3 contains 13 residues. CDR1 is ENHRY, CDR2 SYGVKD, per germline. The ends were cut back, 2 bases at V and 5 bases at J, with 10 bases in the middle. The CDR3 DNA follows: TGTGCCATCAGTGAGGACCCGGGGGACGAGCAGTACGTC. Translating it yields CAISEDPGDEQYV.

V gene TRBV11-2 combines with J gene TRBJ2-5; D is undetermined. CDR1 SGHAT and CDR2 FQNNGV come from the germline V gene. V was shortened by 3 bases and J by 8 bases, with 13 bases between the two germline ends. The CDR3 has 13 amino acids. This CDR3 is CASSFNSRVTQYF. In DNA form, the CDR3 reads TGTGCCAGCAGCTTTAATAGCCGCGTAACCCAGTACTTC.

V usage is TRBV6-5 and J usage is TRBJ1-5, with 7 bases lining up with TRBD1. The ends lost 11 bases at V and 2 bases at J; junction bases unmatched: 9. Germline CDR1 reads MNHEY; CDR2 reads SVGAGI. The CDR3 covers 14 residues. The CDR3 DNA sequence: TGTGCCTGTGAACTCGGGACAGGCAATCAGCCCCAGCATTTT. As protein: CACELGTGNQPQHF.

J is TRBJ2-1 and V is TRBV10-2; TRBD1 matches 9 bases. J was trimmed by 3 bases and V by 9 bases; bases with no gene match: 9. The germline V gene encodes CDR1 WSHSY and CDR2 SAAADI. CDR3 length equals 15 residues. The CDR3 nucleotides are TGCGCCAGTGAAGTCCCGGGACAGGGCTACAATGAGCAGTTCTTC. Amino acid sequence: CASEVPGQGYNEQFF.

The rearrangement uses TRBV13 and TRBJ2-1, with TRBD2 matching over 10 bases. Trimming at V came to 5 bases and at J to 5 bases, leaving 3 bases not matched to a gene. The CDR3 consists of 14 residues. Germline CDR1 and CDR2: PRHDT and FYEKMQ (reference sequence). CDR3 in DNA: TGTGCCAGCAGCGAGCGGGGGGGAAACAATGAGCAGTTCTTC. It specifies CASSERGGNNEQFF.

This clone showed up just once. The chain couples TRBV24-1 to TRBJ2-3, with 10 bases lining up with TRBD1. The CDR3 runs 16 residues. V dropped 3 bases and J dropped 1; count of bases not matched to a gene: 3. The germline V gene has CDR1 KGHDR and CDR2 SFDVKD. CDR3 loop: CATSDPGTGGTDTQYF. CDR3 sequence (DNA): TGTGCCACCAGTGATCCCGGGACAGGGGGCACAGATACGCAGTATTTT.